This T cell receptor (beta chain) comes out of a study of OX40 agonist ivuxolimab in advanced cancers. People who had autoimmune disease history or systemic immunosuppression were excluded. The assay was immunoSEQ multiplex PCR, and TCRdb's table has in-frame clones only and misses some. The repertoire holds roughly 60,000 clones, with roughly 84% as singletons. CDR1 and CDR2 (germline): MDHEN, SYDVKM. V lost 6 bases, J lost 0 bases, and 0 bases lay in between. This CDR3 region has 11 residues. This sample comprised CD4+ or CD8+ T cells sorted from blood, obtained in a trial of the OX40 agonist ivuxolimab. The sequence came from an adult with an advanced solid tumor such as melanoma, head and neck, liver or kidney cancer. The V and J genes are TRBV28 and TRBJ1-3, with D hard to call. The CDR3: CASSSGNTIYF. The CDR3, as DNA: TGTGCCAGCAGCTCTGGAAACACCATATATTTT.